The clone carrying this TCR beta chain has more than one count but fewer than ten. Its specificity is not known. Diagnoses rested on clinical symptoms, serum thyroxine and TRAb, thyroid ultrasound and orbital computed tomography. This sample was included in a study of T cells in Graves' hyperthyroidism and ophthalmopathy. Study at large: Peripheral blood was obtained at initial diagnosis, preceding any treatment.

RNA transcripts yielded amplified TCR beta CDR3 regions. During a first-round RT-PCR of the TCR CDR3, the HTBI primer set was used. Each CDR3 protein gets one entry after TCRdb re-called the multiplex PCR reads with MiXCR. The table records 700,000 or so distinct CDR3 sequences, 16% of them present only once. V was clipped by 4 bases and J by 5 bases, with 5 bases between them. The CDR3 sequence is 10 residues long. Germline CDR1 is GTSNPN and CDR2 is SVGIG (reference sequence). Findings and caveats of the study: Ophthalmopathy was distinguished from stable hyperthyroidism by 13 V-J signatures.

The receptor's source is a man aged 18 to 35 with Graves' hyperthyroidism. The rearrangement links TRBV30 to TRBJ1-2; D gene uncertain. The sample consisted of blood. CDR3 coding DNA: TGTGCCTGGAAAGGGTATGGCTACACCTTC. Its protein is CAWKGYGYTF.